This TCR beta chain was captured in a study of T-cell reconstitution after alpha-beta-depleted transplantation in children. Study results and limitations: Expanded graft clones numbering several hundred reportedly gave rise to alpha-beta T cells about two months after transplant. Elevated TCRbeta diversity at day 60 was traced, in some patients, to surviving recipient T cells and thymic progenitors. Once a year had passed after transplant, T-cell counts and diversity came mostly from newly produced T cells.

This clonotype has just a few counts. Its antigen remains unknown. Between the trimmed V and J ends, which lost 1 base and 1 base, there was a span of 11 bases. CDR3 length: 15 residues. Germline V gene lookup returns CDR1 SGHTA and CDR2 FQGNSA. Construction of the TCRbeta library involved unique molecular identifiers. TCRdb recomputed calls from the PCR reads with MiXCR, one row per CDR3 protein. The repertoire consists of hundreds of thousands of distinct CDR3 sequences, with 13% occurring once and the leading ten covering around 2%. The chain uses TRBV7-2 and TRBJ2-7; perhaps TRBD1 as D (6 bases). The material sequenced was PBMCs, mostly from graft donor cells, taken 360 days after TCRalphabeta/CD19-depleted stem cell transplant. This TCR derives from a male patient aged 5 to 17 who had a stem cell transplant for acute myeloid leukemia, so the T cells may come from the graft donor. The CDR3 spells CASSLGGRWSYEQYF. The DNA for the CDR3 is TGTGCCAGCAGCTTAGGGGGGCGTTGGTCCTACGAGCAGTACTTC.